This T cell receptor beta chain derives from a study of cytomegalovirus exposure and HLA in healthy donors. Study details: Earlier, 150 million to 200 million T cells were analyzed, and more than 100 million unique TCR beta sequences were found among them.

Germline CDR1 SQVTM, CDR2 ANQGSEA. This CDR3 contains 14 residues. The trim removed 6 bases at V and 3 bases at J, leaving 4 bases unmatched. 13 Jbeta primers and 60 Vbeta primers were used for the PCR. Sequencing was performed with immunoSEQ multiplex PCR; in TCRdb, only in-frame clones are kept and a portion is missing. This sample has some 44,000 clones, with 87% found just once. The rearrangement joins TRBV29-1 to TRBJ2-2; 10 nucleotides match TRBD2. The sequence was collected from a woman aged 35 to 49 in good health and CMV-seropositive. Sequenced input: PBMCs. For the CDR3, the DNA is TGCAGCGTGCGGACTAGCGGAGACACCGGGGAGCTGTTTTTT. Translated, it gives CSVRTSGDTGELFF.